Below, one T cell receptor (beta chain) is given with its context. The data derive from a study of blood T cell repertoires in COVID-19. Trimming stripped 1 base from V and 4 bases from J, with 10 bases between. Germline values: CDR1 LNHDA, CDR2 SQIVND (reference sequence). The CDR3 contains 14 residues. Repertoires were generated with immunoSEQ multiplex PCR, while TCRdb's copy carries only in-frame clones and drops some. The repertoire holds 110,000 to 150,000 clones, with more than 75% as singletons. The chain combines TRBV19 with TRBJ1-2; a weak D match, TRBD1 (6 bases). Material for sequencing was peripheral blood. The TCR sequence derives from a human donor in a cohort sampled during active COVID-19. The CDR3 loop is CASSIAGTSYGYTF. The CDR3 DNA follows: TGTGCCAGTAGTATAGCGGGGACAAGCTATGGCTACACCTTC.